The clone carrying this TCR beta chain was detected once. Its cognate antigen is unknown. This record belongs to a study of graft-versus-host responses after intestinal transplantation. Generated by immunoSEQ multiplex PCR, the TCRdb table keeps only in-frame clones and is missing some. The data show some 27,000 clones, 90% to 95% seen once. CDR1 and CDR2 (germline): MNHEY, SMNVEV (reference sequence). J gave up 4 bases and V 2 bases, and 2 bases lay outside the gene matches. This CDR3 comprises 14 residues. Findings and limits, study-wide: GvH clones detected in recipient marrow included some appearing first in ileum or blood.

The sequence was collected from a human patient who received an intestinal transplant, so some T cells may come from the graft donor. Sequenced material: PBMCs, taken 30 days after intestinal transplant. The chain uses TRBV27 and TRBJ2-1; 7 bases fit TRBD2. CDR3 coding DNA: TGTGCCAGCAGTTTAACTAGCGCATACAATGAGCAGTTCTTC. It encodes CASSLTSAYNEQFF.